A selection of T cell receptor beta chains follows, all from one sample in a study of chemoradiotherapy in HPV16-positive cancers. The data were produced by immunoSEQ multiplex PCR, yet TCRdb's version contains in-frame clones alone and is incomplete. In the table there are about 1,900 clones, around 90% of which are singletons. Sequenced material: tumor tissue, taken from a patient who underwent chemoradiotherapy. The receptors here all came from a human donor with HPV-associated anogenital cancer. Both conserved end residues are part of each CDR3. The order of the fields is V gene, clone size, D gene, J gene, CDR3 protein, CDR3 DNA. A D gene is named only where the DNA matches it firmly. The listing skips clone size in some rows; elsewhere it reads once, few, many or a size class.

TRBV9	-	TRBD2	TRBJ2-1	CASSVTGGMNEQFF	TGTGCCAGCAGCGTGACGGGAGGAATGAATGAGCAGTTCTTC
TRBV7-9	-	-	TRBJ1-2	CASSLQGDYGYTF	TGTGCCAGCAGCTTACAAGGGGACTATGGCTACACCTTC
TRBV19	-	-	TRBJ2-1	CASSIVVYNEQFF	TGTGCCAGTAGTATAGTCGTTTACAATGAGCAGTTCTTC
TRBV5-1	-	-	TRBJ1-2	CASSLGHREGYTF	TGCGCCAGCAGCTTAGGCCACCGGGAGGGCTACACCTTC
TRBV6-5	-	TRBD1	TRBJ2-7	CASSRQGDEQYF	TGTGCCAGCAGTCGACAGGGGGACGAGCAGTACTTC
TRBV18	-	TRBD1	TRBJ1-1	CASSPRTGTLNTEAFF	TGTGCCAGCTCACCAAGGACAGGAACGTTGAACACTGAAGCTTTCTTT
TRBV4-1	-	TRBD1	TRBJ1-4	CASSRRDRENEKLFF	TGCGCCAGCAGCCGTAGGGACAGAGAAAATGAAAAACTGTTTTTT
TRBV10-3	-	TRBD1	TRBJ1-2	CAISGQGNYGYTF	TGTGCCATCAGCGGACAGGGAAACTATGGCTACACCTTC
TRBV11-2	-	-	TRBJ1-4	CASSWRDGLNEKLFF	TGTGCCAGCAGCTGGAGGGACGGACTTAATGAAAAACTGTTTTTT
TRBV28	-	-	TRBJ1-1	CASSLGGPGSEAFF	TGTGCCAGCAGTTTAGGGGGGCCCGGCTCTGAAGCTTTCTTT
TRBV11-3	-	TRBD2	TRBJ2-3	CASSSGGLAGGWDTQYF	TGTGCCAGCAGCTCTGGGGGACTAGCGGGGGGCTGGGATACGCAGTATTTT
TRBV27	-	-	TRBJ2-7	CASSRRAGDEQYF	TGTGCCAGCAGCCGCAGAGCCGGGGACGAGCAGTACTTC
TRBV7-7	-	TRBD2	TRBJ2-7	CASSLGLAGADEQYF	TGTGCCAGCAGCTTAGGTCTAGCGGGAGCGGACGAGCAGTACTTC
TRBV5-1	-	-	TRBJ1-4	CASSPSGGNEKLFF	TGCGCCAGCAGCCCAAGCGGGGGTAATGAAAAACTGTTTTTT
TRBV18	-	-	TRBJ2-5	CASSPVPGPETQYF	TGTGCCAGCTCACCAGTTCCAGGTCCAGAGACCCAGTACTTC
TRBV7-3	-	TRBD2	TRBJ2-2	CASSPGGRGSGELFF	TGTGCCAGCAGCCCGGGCGGGAGAGGATCCGGGGAGCTGTTTTTT
TRBV12-5	-	-	TRBJ2-7	CASGFGWAEQYF	TGTGCTAGTGGTTTCGGATGGGCCGAGCAGTACTTC
TRBV7-9	-	-	TRBJ1-1	CASSLGRMNTEAFF	TGTGCCAGCAGCTTGGGACGGATGAACACTGAAGCTTTCTTT
TRBV19	-	TRBD1	TRBJ2-1	CASSLGQGGTYNEQFF	TGTGCCAGTAGCCTAGGACAGGGGGGTACCTACAATGAGCAGTTCTTC
TRBV7-2	few	TRBD2	TRBJ2-1	CASSLGAGLDDEQFF	TGTGCCAGCAGCTTAGGGGCGGGACTAGACGATGAGCAGTTCTTC
TRBV14	-	-	TRBJ2-3	CASSQELWADTQYF	TGTGCCAGCAGCCAAGAACTTTGGGCAGATACGCAGTATTTT
TRBV11-3	-	TRBD1	TRBJ2-7	CASTGRDRTYEQYF	TGTGCCAGCACGGGGCGGGACAGGACCTACGAGCAGTACTTC
TRBV5-4	-	TRBD1	TRBJ1-2	CASLPQGGIHGYTF	TGTGCCAGCCTCCCACAGGGGGGGATACATGGCTACACCTTC
TRBV29-1	-	-	TRBJ2-1	CSVRKSTGDEQFF	TGCAGCGTTAGAAAATCTACAGGCGATGAGCAGTTCTTC
TRBV5-8	-	-	TRBJ1-2	CASSTYQGSGYTF	TGTGCCAGCAGCACCTATCAGGGATCCGGCTACACCTTC
TRBV19	-	-	TRBJ1-2	CASSDNRVDYGYTF	TGTGCCAGTAGTGACAACAGGGTCGACTATGGCTACACCTTC
TRBV14	-	TRBD2	TRBJ2-7	CASSQVSGEWYEQYF	TGTGCCAGCAGCCAAGTTAGCGGGGAGTGGTACGAGCAGTACTTC
TRBV28	-	TRBD1	TRBJ2-2	CATTGTGITGELFF	TGTGCCACAACCGGGACAGGGATCACCGGGGAGCTGTTTTTT
TRBV5-6	-	-	TRBJ2-7	CASSLIMSSYEQYF	TGTGCCAGCAGCTTGATCATGAGCTCCTACGAGCAGTACTTC
TRBV5-1	-	-	TRBJ1-5	CASSLGTVGGSPQHF	TGCGCCAGCAGCTTGGGGACAGTTGGGGGGTCGCCCCAGCATTTT
TRBV9	-	TRBD2	TRBJ2-7	CASSVGLAGPSYEQYF	TGTGCCAGCAGCGTCGGCCTAGCGGGGCCCTCCTACGAGCAGTACTTC
TRBV7-2	-	TRBD2	TRBJ2-5	CASRQMGGYQETQYF	TGTGCCAGCAGACAGATGGGGGGGTACCAAGAGACCCAGTACTTC
TRBV6-6	-	-	TRBJ1-3	CASSYPGSSGNTIYF	TGTGCCAGCAGTTATCCCGGAAGCTCTGGAAACACCATATATTTT
TRBV11-3	-	TRBD1	TRBJ1-6	CASRMTGGNSPLHF	TGTGCCAGCAGAATGACAGGGGGCAACTCACCCCTCCACTTT
TRBV6-5	-	-	TRBJ2-1	CASSSTAAAYNEQFF	TGTGCCAGCAGTTCGACAGCTGCCGCCTACAATGAGCAGTTCTTC
TRBV6-1	-	-	TRBJ1-1	CASSLGSYTEAFF	TGTGCCAGCAGTTTGGGTAGTTACACTGAAGCTTTCTTT
TRBV5-5	-	-	TRBJ2-2	CASSLGGTGELFF	TGTGCCAGCAGCTTGGGCGGGACCGGGGAGCTGTTTTTT
TRBV2	-	TRBD1	TRBJ2-7	CASTADRGLSYEQYF	TGTGCCAGCACCGCAGACAGGGGGCTTTCCTACGAGCAGTACTTC
TRBV7-4	-	-	TRBJ1-1	CASSLGQQANTEAFF	TGTGCCAGCAGCTTAGGACAGCAAGCGAACACTGAAGCTTTCTTT
TRBV30	-	-	TRBJ1-1	CAWGKAFGEVTEAFF	TGTGCCTGGGGTAAAGCGTTCGGGGAGGTCACTGAAGCTTTCTTT
TRBV6-1	-	-	TRBJ2-7	CASSEVGEVISEQYF	TGTGCCAGCAGTGAAGTGGGGGAGGTAATCTCCGAGCAGTACTTC
TRBV28	-	TRBD1	TRBJ2-3	CASRRQGGGGDTQYF	TGTGCCAGCAGACGACAGGGTGGTGGTGGGGATACGCAGTATTTT
TRBV28	-	TRBD1	TRBJ1-5	CASSLLPGQRTPQHF	TGTGCCAGCAGTTTACTTCCGGGACAGCGTACGCCCCAGCATTTT
TRBV19	-	-	TRBJ1-6	CASSGRSSYNSPLHF	TGTGCCAGTAGTGGAAGGAGCTCCTATAATTCACCCCTCCACTTT
TRBV5-1	-	TRBD2	TRBJ2-1	CASSFSGGAYNEQFF	TGCGCCAGCAGCTTTAGCGGGGGGGCCTACAATGAGCAGTTCTTC
TRBV6-5	-	-	TRBJ1-1	CASSYVRGNTEAFF	TGTGCCAGCAGTTACGTTAGGGGGAACACTGAAGCTTTCTTT
TRBV20-1	-	-	TRBJ1-1	CSAIRNTEAFF	TGCAGTGCTATCAGGAACACTGAAGCTTTCTTT
TRBV5-4	-	TRBD2	TRBJ2-1	CASSLGGGTRGLDEQFF	TGTGCCAGCAGCTTGGGAGGTGGGACTAGGGGGTTAGATGAGCAGTTCTTC
TRBV5-1	-	-	TRBJ1-1	CASSLAFGSTFF	TGCGCCAGCAGCTTGGCATTTGGGTCAACTTTCTTT
TRBV12-5	-	-	TRBJ2-7	CASALMYYEQYF	TGTGCTAGTGCCCTCATGTACTACGAGCAGTACTTC
TRBV5-1	-	-	TRBJ2-6	CASTDVGPLFSGANVLTF	TGCGCCAGTACCGACGTGGGGCCCCTGTTCTCTGGGGCCAACGTCCTGACTTTC
TRBV25-1	-	-	TRBJ2-3	CASSDLGRNTDTQYF	TGTGCCAGCAGTGATCTGGGCAGGAACACAGATACGCAGTATTTT
TRBV2	-	TRBD1	TRBJ1-2	CASSVDRGNYGYTF	TGTGCCAGCAGTGTAGACAGGGGTAACTATGGCTACACCTTC